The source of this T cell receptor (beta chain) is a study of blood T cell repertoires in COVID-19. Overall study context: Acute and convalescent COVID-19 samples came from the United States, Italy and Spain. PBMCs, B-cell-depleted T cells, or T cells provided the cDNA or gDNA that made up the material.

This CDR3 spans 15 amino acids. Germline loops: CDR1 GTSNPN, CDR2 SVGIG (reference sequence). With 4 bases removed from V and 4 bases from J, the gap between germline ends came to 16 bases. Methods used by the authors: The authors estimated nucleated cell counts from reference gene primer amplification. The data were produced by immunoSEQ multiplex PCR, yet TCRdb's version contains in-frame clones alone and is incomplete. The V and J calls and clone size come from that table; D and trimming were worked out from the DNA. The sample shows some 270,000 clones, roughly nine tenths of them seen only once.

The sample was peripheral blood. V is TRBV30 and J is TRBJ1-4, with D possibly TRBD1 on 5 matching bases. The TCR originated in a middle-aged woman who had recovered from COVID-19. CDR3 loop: CAWTPGAGDNEKLFF. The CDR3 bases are TGTGCCTGGACACCTGGGGCAGGAGATAATGAAAAACTGTTTTTT.